These 31 T cell receptor beta chains came from one sample sequenced in a study of radiation and T cells in renal cell carcinoma. Time point in this sample: baseline pretreatment blood. As for treatment: 15 Gy SBRT to primary tumor, nephrectomy 4 weeks later. The assay was immunoSEQ multiplex PCR, and TCRdb's table has in-frame clones only and misses some. The sample consists of about 140,000 clones, roughly 85% of them appearing once. Source: blood, taken from a patient whose treatment included radiotherapy and nephrectomy. These receptors all come from a woman between 45 and 60 years old with renal cell carcinoma.

This chain uses TRBV14 with TRBJ2-2; possible D gene TRBD2, 5 bases. Germline V gives CDR1 SGHDN, CDR2 FVKESK. The CDR3 is 14 residues long. V lost 1 base, J lost 6 bases, and 9 bases lay in between. As DNA, the CDR3 is TGTGCCAGCAGCCAAGCGCGGGTAGCCGGGGAGCTGTTTTTT. Protein sequence: CASSQARVAGELFF.

The chain carries TRBV7-2 and TRBJ2-7; possibly TRBD1 or TRBD2 for D (5 bases each). CDR3 size: 14 residues. CDR1 SGHTA and CDR2 FQGNSA come from the germline V gene. Trimming shortened V by 5 bases and J by 3 bases, and 14 bases separated the two germline ends. For the CDR3, the DNA is TGTGCCAGCAGCAGGGACCTGGCAGGCTACGAGCAGTACTTC. It yields the protein CASSRDLAGYEQYF.

The gene calls are TRBV18 and TRBJ1-1, with 7 bases fitting TRBD1. The CDR3 sequence is 15 residues long. Germline values: CDR1 KGHSH, CDR2 LQKENI. V lost 3 bases and J lost 0; bases outside the gene matches: 4. In DNA form, the CDR3 reads TGTGCCAGCTCACCGGGTCAGGGGGTGAACACTGAAGCTTTCTTT. As protein: CASSPGQGVNTEAFF. The full variable domain, with the rest looked up from reference TRBV18 and TRBJ1-1, is NAGVMQNPRHLVRRRGQEARLRCSPMKGHSHVYWYRQLPEEGLKFMVYLQKENIIDESGMPKERFSAEFPKEGPSILRIQQVVRGDSAAYFCASSPGQGVNTEAFFGQGTRLTVV.

The count of this clone is one. J is TRBJ2-1 and V is TRBV5-1, with 12 bases identical to TRBD1. Germline CDR1 and CDR2: SGHRS and YFSETQ. The CDR3 is 16 residues long. Germline trimming cut 3 bases from V and 6 bases from J; bases unmatched to any gene: 7. The CDR3 nucleotides are TGCGCCAGCAGCTCGAGACGGGACAGGGGGCCCAATGAGCAGTTCTTC. It is translated as CASSSRRDRGPNEQFF.

The chain joins TRBV9 to TRBJ2-7, with D perhaps matching TRBD2 (5 bases). The germline V and J ends were trimmed by 4 bases and 0 bases, with 11 bases remaining between them. The CDR3 is 14 amino acids. Germline V CDR1 and CDR2: SGDLS, YYNGEE. CDR3 nucleotide sequence: TGTGCCAGCAGCAAGAGCGGAAGCTCCTACGAGCAGTACTTC. Protein sequence: CASSKSGSSYEQYF.

CDR3 in amino acids: CASSLDRGSYEQYF. The CDR3 nucleotides read TGTGCCAGCAGCTTGGACCGGGGGAGCTACGAGCAGTACTTC. The rearrangement uses TRBV5-6 and TRBJ2-7; a possible D gene is TRBD2 (6 bases). CDR1 and CDR2 from the germline V gene are SGHDT and YYEEEE. This CDR3 comprises 14 residues. Trimming removed 0 bases at V and 3 bases at J, with 10 bases between.

In regard to this clone: A far larger clone is one base from this, pointing to a likely read error. The sample holds other DNA sequences that translate to the same CDR3. CDR3 amino acids: CASSSAFYGYTF. CDR3 bases: TGCGCCAGCAGTAGTGCCTTCTATGGCTACACCTTC. J is TRBJ1-2 and V is TRBV4-1; D uncertain. Germline V gene lookup returns CDR1 MGHRA and CDR2 YSYEKL. The CDR3 has 12 residues. The V end lost 6 bases, the J end lost 4 bases, and 9 bases lay between the germline ends.

The count of this clone is one. This chain uses TRBV4-3 with TRBJ1-2, with 8 bases fitting TRBD1. Germline assignment: CDR1 LGHNA and CDR2 YSLEER. Trimming at V came to 2 bases and at J to 7 bases, leaving 6 bases not matched to a gene. This CDR3 has 14 residues. In nucleotides, the CDR3 is TGCGCCAGCAGCCAAATCAGGGGGCGGGGTGGCTACACCTTC. Protein product: CASSQIRGRGGYTF.

The rearrangement uses TRBV30 and TRBJ2-3, with 7 bases that match TRBD1. CDR1 is GTSNPN and CDR2 is SVGIG in the germline V gene (reference sequence). The CDR3 loop spans 13 amino acids. Trimming took 7 bases from V and 2 from J; bases not matched to a gene: 6. The CDR3 protein is CASIQGNTDTQYF. For the CDR3, the DNA is TGTGCCTCTATACAGGGGAACACAGATACGCAGTATTTT.

The rearrangement uses TRBV5-1 and TRBJ2-7; 7 bases are shared with TRBD1. CDR1 and CDR2 from the germline V gene are SGHRS and YFSETQ. The CDR3 has 16 residues. The junction had 13 bases not matched to a gene; V was cut back by 5 bases and J by 2 bases. The CDR3 nucleotides are TGCGCCAGCAGTCCGGGGACAGTCCCTAGAGCCTACGAGCAGTACTTC. It translates to CASSPGTVPRAYEQYF. The whole variable domain, remainder taken from reference TRBV5-1 and TRBJ2-7, is KAGVTQTPRYLIKTRGQQVTLSCSPISGHRSVSWYQQTPGQGLQFLFEYFSETQRNKGNFPGRFSGRQFSNSRSEMNVSTLELGDSALYLCASSPGTVPRAYEQYFGPGTRLTVT.

V is TRBV4-2 and J is TRBJ1-5; no clear D. The germline V gene encodes CDR1 LGHNA and CDR2 YNFKEQ. The CDR3 has 16 residues. V lost 0 bases, J lost 3 bases, and 12 bases lay in between. CDR3 loop: CASSQDPPRPNQPQHF. The CDR3, as DNA: TGTGCCAGCAGCCAAGATCCCCCCCGTCCCAATCAGCCCCAGCATTTT.

This clone was found many times. Relative to the germline gene, one junction end is altered; a read error may explain this. V usage is TRBV5-5 and J usage is TRBJ1-6; 10 positions match TRBD1. The germline gives CDR1 SGHKS, CDR2 YYEKEE (reference sequence). The CDR3 is made up of 16 amino acids. The CDR3 DNA reads as TGCGCCAGCAGCCAGAGTACCGGGACAGGGGATTCACCCCTCCACTTT. Translating it yields CASSQSTGTGDSPLHF.

The chain is built from TRBV14 and TRBJ1-6; 12 bases are a match to TRBD1. V lost 4 bases, J lost 7 bases, and 2 bases stayed unmatched. Germline-derived CDR1 and CDR2 are SGHDN and FVKESK. The CDR3 sequence is 15 residues long. CDR3 coding DNA: TGTGCCAGCAGCCCCGGGACAGGGGGCAATTCACCCCTCCACTTT. It translates to CASSPGTGGNSPLHF.

This clone was seen a few times. The rearrangement uses TRBV18 and TRBJ2-2; D is uncertain. With 4 bases removed from V and 5 bases from J, the gap between germline ends came to 5 bases. The germline gives CDR1 KGHSH, CDR2 LQKENI. The CDR3 covers 12 residues. The CDR3 sequence is CASSQETGELFF. The CDR3 region has the DNA TGTGCCAGCTCACAAGAGACCGGGGAGCTGTTTTTT.

V is TRBV4-3 and J is TRBJ2-5; 8 bases match TRBD1. The germline V gene has CDR1 LGHNA and CDR2 YSLEER. This CDR3 has 14 amino acids. Trimming took 5 bases from V and 3 from J; bases not matched to a gene: 5. CDR3 sequence reads: CASSAGTGEETQYF. The CDR3 bases are TGCGCCAGCAGCGCCGGGACAGGTGAAGAGACCCAGTACTTC.

J is TRBJ2-5 and V is TRBV5-1; 10 positions match TRBD2. Trimming at V came to 3 bases and at J to 5 bases, leaving 7 bases not matched to a gene. The germline V gene has CDR1 SGHRS and CDR2 YFSETQ. CDR3 length: 15 amino acids. The CDR3 sequence is CASSSSASGSETQYF. The CDR3 DNA is TGCGCCAGCAGCTCCTCGGCTAGCGGGAGCGAGACCCAGTACTTC. Based on the CDR3 plus reference TRBV5-1 and TRBJ2-5, the full variable domain is KAGVTQTPRYLIKTRGQQVTLSCSPISGHRSVSWYQQTPGQGLQFLFEYFSETQRNKGNFPGRFSGRQFSNSRSEMNVSTLELGDSALYLCASSSSASGSETQYFGPGTRLLVL.

The genes are TRBV19 and TRBJ1-1, with 8 bases aligning to TRBD1. This CDR3 has 13 amino acids. Germline V CDR1 and CDR2: LNHDA, SQIVND (reference sequence). J lost 3 bases, V lost 8 bases, and 5 bases had no gene match. In DNA, the CDR3 is TGTGCCAGTGACAGGGGCTCGGACACTGAAGCTTTCTTT. Translating gives CASDRGSDTEAFF.

The rearrangement joins TRBV5-4 to TRBJ2-7; D is unclear. Germline CDR1 reads SGHNT; CDR2 reads YYREEE (reference sequence). V shed 1 base and J shed 2 bases, with 4 bases lying between them. This CDR3 contains 12 residues. In DNA form, the CDR3 reads TGTGCCAGCAGCTTGAATACCTACGAGCAGTACTTC. Amino acid sequence: CASSLNTYEQYF.

There are a few counts of this clone. The chain is built from TRBV5-1 and TRBJ2-7; weak D call: TRBD1 (5 bases). The CDR3 is 18 residues long. Trimming took off 0 bases at V and 2 bases at J, with 21 bases between the two ends. Germline-derived CDR1 and CDR2 are SGHRS and YFSETQ. As DNA, the CDR3 is TGCGCCAGCAGCTTGGAAGGGGCCGGAACACACCCCACCTACGAGCAGTACTTC. Amino acids: CASSLEGAGTHPTYEQYF.

The chain employs TRBV6-5 and TRBJ1-1; D remains ambiguous. V was pared by 0 bases and J by 4 bases, with 9 bases between. The germline gives CDR1 MNHEY, CDR2 SVGAGI. The CDR3 is 14 amino acids. The CDR3 loop is CASSYSGIGTEAFF. The CDR3 coding sequence is TGTGCCAGCAGTTACTCTGGAATAGGCACTGAAGCTTTCTTT.

The rearrangement uses TRBV4-3 and TRBJ2-7; 11 bases agree with TRBD2. Germline V lookup: CDR1 LGHNA, CDR2 YSLEER. J was trimmed by 1 base and V by 1 base; bases with no gene match: 6. CDR3 length equals 17 residues. In nucleotides, the CDR3 is TGCGCCAGCAGCCAAGGAATTTCTAGCGGGAGGTCCTACGAGCAGTACTTC. As protein: CASSQGISSGRSYEQYF.

The chain is built from TRBV6-1 and TRBJ1-5, with D maybe TRBD1 (6 bases). Trimming took off 7 bases at V and 7 bases at J, with 14 bases between the two ends. The CDR3 runs 13 residues. The V gene's germline CDR1 is MNHNS and CDR2 SASEGT. The CDR3 region has the DNA TGTGCCAGCAACGGGGGCTTGAGACAGCCCCAGCATTTT. It specifies CASNGGLRQPQHF.

The chain couples TRBV5-5 to TRBJ1-5; D is possibly TRBD1 (5 bases). The germline V and J ends were trimmed by 1 base and 0 bases, with 14 bases remaining between them. From germline, CDR1 is SGHKS and CDR2 YYEKEE (reference sequence). CDR3 length equals 17 residues. The CDR3 is CASSLMGRTPSNQPQHF. CDR3 DNA sequence: TGTGCCAGCAGCTTGATGGGACGTACCCCTAGCAATCAGCCCCAGCATTTT.

The genes are TRBV5-1 and TRBJ2-1, with no clear D. V lost 4 bases and J 3 bases, leaving 17 bases between the germline ends. The CDR3 runs 16 residues. Per germline, CDR1 SGHRS and CDR2 YFSETQ. The CDR3 is CASSITYGEVYNEQFF. The DNA for the CDR3 is TGCGCCAGCAGCATAACTTATGGGGAAGTCTACAATGAGCAGTTCTTC. Complete variable domain (other parts from reference TRBV5-1 and TRBJ2-1): KAGVTQTPRYLIKTRGQQVTLSCSPISGHRSVSWYQQTPGQGLQFLFEYFSETQRNKGNFPGRFSGRQFSNSRSEMNVSTLELGDSALYLCASSITYGEVYNEQFFGPGTRLTVL.

The V call is TRBV6-5, the J call TRBJ1-2; D is uncertain. The germline CDR1 and CDR2 sequences are MNHEY and SVGAGI. V lost 4 bases and J lost 8, with 8 bases in between. The CDR3 runs to 11 residues. CDR3 DNA sequence: TGTGCCAGCAGTTCCTTAGGGGGCTACACCTTC. This sequence encodes CASSSLGGYTF.

The V and J genes are TRBV27 and TRBJ2-2; D remains unclear. The CDR3 covers 15 residues. CDR1 and CDR2 from the germline V gene are MNHEY and SMNVEV (reference sequence). V was cut by 3 bases and J by 8 bases, with 16 bases left in between. The CDR3 DNA follows: TGTGCCAGCAGTTTTTCGAGCCCAACTCCAGGGGAGCTGTTTTTT. It encodes CASSFSSPTPGELFF.

J is TRBJ2-2 and V is TRBV7-8, with D unclear. V gave up 4 bases and J gave up 8 bases, with 11 bases separating them. Germline CDR1 is SGHVS and CDR2 is FQNEAQ. CDR3 length: 13 amino acids. The CDR3 region has the DNA TGTGCCAGCAGCTCAGACTTCCGGGGGGAGCTGTTTTTT. Its translation is CASSSDFRGELFF.

The rearrangement links TRBV5-6 to TRBJ1-2; possibly TRBD1 for D (6 bases). The germline CDR1 and CDR2 sequences are SGHDT and YYEEEE. CDR3 length equals 13 residues. Trimming took 0 bases from V and 7 from J, leaving 10 bases between them. This CDR3 reads CASSLGGPSGYTF. The CDR3 coding sequence is TGTGCCAGCAGCTTGGGGGGGCCAAGTGGCTACACCTTC.

This clone has a handful of counts. The chain combines TRBV28 with TRBJ1-2; D not certain. In germline, CDR1 is MDHEN, CDR2 SYDVKM. V dropped 7 bases and J dropped 5 bases, with 8 bases sitting between them. This CDR3 has 11 residues. The CDR3 sequence: CASTDKYGYTF. CDR3 sequence (DNA): TGTGCCAGCACCGACAAATATGGCTACACCTTC.

The genes are TRBV5-6 and TRBJ2-7; maybe TRBD1 (5 bases). The CDR3 contains 14 residues. Germline V lookup: CDR1 SGHDT, CDR2 YYEEEE. The V end was cut by 0 bases, the J end by 2 bases, with 9 bases between. CDR3 protein: CASSLGQLPYEQYF. As DNA, the CDR3 is TGTGCCAGCAGCTTGGGACAGCTTCCCTACGAGCAGTACTTC.

The chain recombines TRBV29-1 with TRBJ2-1; TRBD1 might be the D (5 bases). In germline, CDR1 is SQVTM, CDR2 ANQGSEA. The CDR3 is 17 amino acids. The CDR3 sequence: CSQKGLASRSGFNEQFF. As DNA, the CDR3 is TGCAGTCAAAAGGGGTTAGCTTCCCGTTCGGGTTTCAATGAGCAGTTCTTC.